Listed below are T cell receptor beta chains from one sample, sequenced in a study of control samples from healthy donors and cancer patients. Method: immunoSEQ multiplex PCR; TCRdb's copy keeps in-frame clones and lacks some. The profile covers approximately 150,000 clones, with 90% to 95% appearing a single time and around 1.3% taken by the ten largest. Input material: blood. Source of these receptors: a woman under 30 in good health. Both conserved end residues are part of each CDR3. Fields, in order: V gene, CDR3 length, clone size, J gene, D gene, CDR3 protein, CDR3 DNA. A D gene is named only where the DNA matches it firmly. Some rows mark clone size as missing; the rest say once, few, many or name a class of expanded clone.

TRBV27,18,.,TRBJ1-5,.,CASFNPRRGSFGNQPQHF,TGTGCCAGTTTCAATCCTAGGAGAGGGTCGTTCGGCAATCAGCCCCAGCATTTT
TRBV6-2/TRBV6-3,12,.,TRBJ1-5,.,CASSYRAQPQHF,TGTGCCAGCAGTTACAGGGCTCAGCCCCAGCATTTT
TRBV6-5,15,.,TRBJ1-1,TRBD1,CASSYSDRANTEAFF,TGTGCCAGCAGTTACTCGGACAGGGCGAACACTGAAGCTTTCTTT
TRBV15,14,.,TRBJ2-7,TRBD1,CATSKDRAPHEQYF,TGTGCCACCAGCAAGGACAGGGCCCCCCACGAGCAGTACTTC
TRBV18,14,.,TRBJ1-1,.,CASSPGGRDTEAFF,TGTGCCAGCTCACCGGGAGGTCGGGACACTGAAGCTTTCTTT
TRBV7-3,13,.,TRBJ1-1,.,CASGPTRNTEAFF,TGTGCCAGCGGCCCTACAAGGAACACTGAAGCTTTCTTT
TRBV5-6,11,.,TRBJ2-2,.,CASSSTGELFF,TGTGCCAGCAGCTCCACCGGGGAGCTGTTTTTT
TRBV6-5,13,.,TRBJ1-1,.,CASSYEDRGEAFF,TGTGCCAGCAGTTACGAAGACAGAGGTGAAGCTTTCTTT
TRBV9,17,.,TRBJ2-3,.,CASSVGLGGRITDTQYF,TGTGCCAGCAGCGTAGGTCTCGGGGGGCGGATCACAGATACGCAGTATTTT
TRBV6-1,13,.,TRBJ2-1,.,CASSLTSYNEQFF,TGTGCCAGCAGCCTCACAAGCTACAATGAGCAGTTCTTC
TRBV9,11,.,TRBJ1-3,.,CASSQLDTIYF,TGTGCCAGCAGCCAGCTTGACACCATATATTTT
TRBV7-2,14,once,TRBJ1-5,TRBD1,CASSLGTGNQPQHF,TGTGCCAGCAGCTTGGGGACAGGCAATCAGCCCCAGCATTTT
TRBV10-1,19,.,TRBJ1-1,.,CASSESKIRGRGWFSEAFF,TGCGCCAGCAGTGAGTCGAAGATCAGGGGACGCGGGTGGTTTTCTGAAGCTTTCTTT
TRBV7-9,14,.,TRBJ2-1,TRBD2,CASSLSGGGNEQFF,TGTGCCAGCAGCTTAAGCGGGGGAGGGAATGAGCAGTTCTTC
TRBV5-1,15,.,TRBJ1-1,.,CASSLDGRVNTEAFF,TGCGCCAGCAGCTTGGACGGGAGGGTAAACACTGAAGCTTTCTTT
TRBV28,12,.,TRBJ1-2,.,CASSSSGVGYTF,TGTGCCAGCAGTTCCTCAGGGGTAGGCTACACCTTC
TRBV20-1,11,few,TRBJ2-3,.,CSATTGDTQYF,TGCAGTGCTACTACGGGAGATACGCAGTATTTT
TRBV18,14,.,TRBJ1-2,.,CASSPPSGDYGYTF,TGTGCCAGCTCACCACCATCAGGGGACTATGGCTACACCTTC
TRBV19,16,.,TRBJ1-3,.,CASSIEPTGAGNTIYF,TGTGCCAGTAGTATAGAGCCCACAGGAGCTGGAAACACCATATATTTT
TRBV19,19,.,TRBJ2-1,TRBD1,CASSNKIGIPGQGTDEQFF,TGTGCCAGTAGTAATAAGATCGGTATACCGGGACAGGGGACAGATGAGCAGTTCTTC
TRBV28,13,.,TRBJ1-6,.,CASRQPYNSPLHF,TGTGCCAGCAGACAGCCCTATAATTCACCCCTCCACTTT
TRBV9,20,.,TRBJ2-7,TRBD1,CASSVAVTSDTGTVSYEQYF,TGTGCCAGCAGCGTAGCCGTTACGTCCGACACCGGGACAGTCTCCTACGAGCAGTACTTC
TRBV5-6,16,.,TRBJ2-7,TRBD2,CASSLGAAGGLGEQYF,TGTGCCAGCAGCCTAGGGGCAGCGGGGGGGCTGGGCGAGCAGTACTTC
TRBV7-3,15,.,TRBJ2-7,TRBD1,CASSPGQVPSYEQYF,TGTGCCAGCAGTCCAGGACAGGTGCCCTCCTACGAGCAGTACTTC
TRBV28,17,.,TRBJ1-4,.,CASSLEYDSSTNEKLFF,TGTGCCAGCAGTTTAGAATACGACAGCTCAACTAATGAAAAACTGTTTTTT
TRBV29-1,13,.,TRBJ1-1,.,CSVGAQPNTEAFF,TGCAGCGTTGGTGCGCAGCCGAACACTGAAGCTTTCTTT
TRBV7-9,13,.,TRBJ1-2,.,CASSIAELSGYTF,TGTGCCAGCAGTATAGCGGAACTCTCCGGCTACACCTTC
TRBV5-5,15,.,TRBJ2-7,.,CASSLLPRTVHEQYF,TGTGCCAGCAGCCTGCTCCCCCGGACGGTCCACGAGCAGTACTTC
TRBV3-1/TRBV3-2,13,.,TRBJ1-4,.,CASSRGNGEKLFF,TGTGCCAGCAGCAGAGGGAACGGTGAAAAACTGTTTTTT
TRBV6-6,10,.,TRBJ2-7,.,CASGSYEQYF,TGTGCCAGCGGGTCCTACGAGCAGTACTTC
TRBV25-1,16,.,TRBJ2-2,TRBD2,CASSEWAGGITGELFF,TGTGCCAGCAGTGAATGGGCCGGGGGGATCACCGGGGAGCTGTTTTTT
TRBV27,15,.,TRBJ1-5,TRBD1,CASSPDRGRNQPQHF,TGTGCCAGCAGTCCGGACAGGGGACGCAATCAGCCCCAGCATTTT
TRBV19,17,.,TRBJ2-2,.,CASRLGTASLNTGELFF,TGTGCCAGTAGACTAGGGACGGCCTCTTTGAACACCGGGGAGCTGTTTTTT
TRBV20-1,11,.,TRBJ2-5,.,CSARGRSGRYF,TGCAGTGCTAGGGGGCGGAGTGGGAGGTACTTC
TRBV29-1,14,.,TRBJ2-4,.,CSVVGSGAKNIQYF,TGCAGCGTTGTAGGTTCCGGAGCCAAAAACATTCAGTACTTC
TRBV11-3,14,.,TRBJ2-5,.,CASSLEGGLETQYF,TGTGCCAGCAGCTTAGAGGGGGGGCTGGAGACCCAGTACTTC
TRBV4-2,14,once,TRBJ2-5,.,CASSQSTAQETQYF,TGTGCCAGCAGCCAAAGTACGGCACAAGAGACCCAGTACTTC
TRBV11-2,13,.,TRBJ2-7,.,CASSLNGEGKQYF,TGTGCCAGCAGCCTAAATGGTGAGGGAAAGCAGTACTTC
TRBV19,19,.,TRBJ1-4,.,CASRDWMNSPRTYNEKLFF,TGTGCCAGTAGGGACTGGATGAACTCGCCTCGGACATACAATGAAAAACTGTTTTTT
TRBV28,13,.,TRBJ2-3,.,CASSGLITDTQYF,TGTGCCAGCAGCGGCCTTATCACAGATACGCAGTATTTT
TRBV7-2,12,once,TRBJ1-2,.,CASSLASYGGTF,TGTGCCAGCAGCTTAGCATCGTACGGTGGCACCTTC
TRBV12-3/TRBV12-4,12,.,TRBJ1-6,.,CASSRGNSPLHF,TGTGCCAGCAGTCGGGGGAATTCACCCCTCCACTTT
TRBV5-6,14,.,TRBJ2-7,TRBD1,CASRATGISYEQYF,TGTGCCAGCAGGGCGACAGGGATCTCCTACGAGCAGTACTTC
TRBV28,17,.,TRBJ2-3,TRBD2,CASSSSTSGRLVDTQYF,TGTGCCAGCAGTTCGTCGACTAGCGGGAGACTAGTTGATACGCAGTATTTT
TRBV5-6,15,.,TRBJ1-5,.,CASSLGRNSNQPQHF,TGTGCCAGCAGCTTGGGACGGAATAGCAATCAGCCCCAGCATTTT
TRBV2,14,once,TRBJ1-4,TRBD1,CASSPGGTNEKLFF,TGTGCCAGCAGCCCAGGGGGAACTAATGAAAAACTGTTTTTT
TRBV19,16,.,TRBJ1-5,.,CASSIGERTFNQPQHF,TGTGCCAGTAGTATAGGCGAACGGACTTTTAATCAGCCCCAGCATTTT
TRBV19,13,.,TRBJ2-2,.,CASSLGAGPLRFF,TGTGCCAGTAGCCTTGGGGCCGGGCCTCTCCGGTTTTTT